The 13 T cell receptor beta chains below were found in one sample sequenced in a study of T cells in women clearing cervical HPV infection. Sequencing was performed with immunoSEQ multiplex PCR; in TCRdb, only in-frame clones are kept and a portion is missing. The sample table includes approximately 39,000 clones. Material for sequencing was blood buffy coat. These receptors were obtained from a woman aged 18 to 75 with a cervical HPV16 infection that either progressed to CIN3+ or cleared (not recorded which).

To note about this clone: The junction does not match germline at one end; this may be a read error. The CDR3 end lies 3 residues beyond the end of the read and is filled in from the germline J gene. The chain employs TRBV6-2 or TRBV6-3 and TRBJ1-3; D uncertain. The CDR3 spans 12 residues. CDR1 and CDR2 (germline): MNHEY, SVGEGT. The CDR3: CASGDSGNTIYF. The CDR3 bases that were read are TGTGCCAGCGGAGACTCTGGAAACACT.

The part of the CDR3 DNA that was read is TGCAGTGCCGGAACAGGGGAGGCCTCCTATAATTCACCC. Translation gives CSAGTGEASYNSP. The whole CDR3 region reads CSAGTGEASYNSPLHF. This chain joins TRBV20-1 and TRBJ1-6, with TRBD1 identical over 7 bases. Coverage ceases 3 residues before the CDR3 finishes, and the germline J gene fills in the end. From germline, CDR1 is DFQATT and CDR2 SNEGSKA (reference sequence). CDR3 size: 16 residues. With V trimmed by 6 bases and J by 0 bases, 8 bases remained unmatched.

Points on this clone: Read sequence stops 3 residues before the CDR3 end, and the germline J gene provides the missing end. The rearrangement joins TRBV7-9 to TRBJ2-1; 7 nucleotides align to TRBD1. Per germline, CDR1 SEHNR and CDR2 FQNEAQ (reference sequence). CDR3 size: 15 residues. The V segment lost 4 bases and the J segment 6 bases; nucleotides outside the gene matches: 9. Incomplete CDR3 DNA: TGTGCCAGCAGCTCCTCCGGGACAGTAGCCAATGAG. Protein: CASSSSGTVANE. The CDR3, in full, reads CASSSSGTVANEQFF.

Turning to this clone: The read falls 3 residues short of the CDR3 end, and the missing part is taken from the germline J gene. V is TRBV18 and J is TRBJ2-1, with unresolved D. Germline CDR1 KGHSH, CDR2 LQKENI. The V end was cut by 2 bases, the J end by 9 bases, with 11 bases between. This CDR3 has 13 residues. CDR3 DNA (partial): TGTGCCAGCTCACCAAATTTCAGGAGTGAG. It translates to CASSPNFRSE. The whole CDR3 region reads CASSPNFRSEQFF.

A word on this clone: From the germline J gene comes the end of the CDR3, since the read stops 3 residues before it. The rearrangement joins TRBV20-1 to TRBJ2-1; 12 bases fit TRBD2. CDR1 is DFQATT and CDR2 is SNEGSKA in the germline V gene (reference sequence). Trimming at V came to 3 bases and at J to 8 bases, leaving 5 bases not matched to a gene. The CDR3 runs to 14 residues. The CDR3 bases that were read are TGCAGTGCTAGTCGGACTAGCGGGACCCATGAG. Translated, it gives CSASRTSGTHE. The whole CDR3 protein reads CSASRTSGTHEQFF.

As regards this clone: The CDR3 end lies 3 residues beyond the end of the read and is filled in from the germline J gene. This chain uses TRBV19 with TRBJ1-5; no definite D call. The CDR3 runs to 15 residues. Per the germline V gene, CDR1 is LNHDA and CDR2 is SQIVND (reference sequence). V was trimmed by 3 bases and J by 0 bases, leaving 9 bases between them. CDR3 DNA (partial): TGTGCCAGTAGTATGGCCAAGGGTAGCAATCAGCCC. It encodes CASSMAKGSNQP. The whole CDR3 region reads CASSMAKGSNQPQHF.

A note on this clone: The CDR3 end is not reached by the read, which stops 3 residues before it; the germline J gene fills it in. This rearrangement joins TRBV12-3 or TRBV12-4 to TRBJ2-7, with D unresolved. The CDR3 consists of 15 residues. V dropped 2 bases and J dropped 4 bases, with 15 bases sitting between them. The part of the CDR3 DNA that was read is TGTGCCAGCAGTTTAAGTCTCCAGTCCCCATACGAG. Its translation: CASSLSLQSPYE. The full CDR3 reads CASSLSLQSPYEQYF.

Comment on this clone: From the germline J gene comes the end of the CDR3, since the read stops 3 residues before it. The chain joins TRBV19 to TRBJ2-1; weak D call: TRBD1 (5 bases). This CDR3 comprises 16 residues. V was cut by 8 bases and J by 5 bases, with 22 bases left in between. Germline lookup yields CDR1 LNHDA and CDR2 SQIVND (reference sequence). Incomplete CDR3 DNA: TGTGCCAGTGGCCCCCCAACAGGCTTACAAAACAATGAG. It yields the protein CASGPPTGLQNNE. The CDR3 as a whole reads CASGPPTGLQNNEQFF.

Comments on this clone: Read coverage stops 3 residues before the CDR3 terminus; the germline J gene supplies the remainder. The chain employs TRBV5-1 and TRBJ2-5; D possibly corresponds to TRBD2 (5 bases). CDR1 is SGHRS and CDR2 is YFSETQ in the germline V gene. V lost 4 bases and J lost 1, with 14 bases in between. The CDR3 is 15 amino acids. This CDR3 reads CASSMLAVPQETQYF. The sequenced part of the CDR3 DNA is TGCGCCAGCAGCATGCTAGCCGTCCCCCAAGAGACC.

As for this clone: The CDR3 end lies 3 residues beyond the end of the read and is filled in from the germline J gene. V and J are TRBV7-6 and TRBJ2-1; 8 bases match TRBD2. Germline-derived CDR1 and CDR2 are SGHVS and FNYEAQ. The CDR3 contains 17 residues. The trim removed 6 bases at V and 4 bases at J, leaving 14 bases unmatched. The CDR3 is CASSTSPGRGAYNEQFF. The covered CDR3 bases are TGTGCCAGCAGTACCTCCCCTGGGCGGGGGGCTTACAATGAG.

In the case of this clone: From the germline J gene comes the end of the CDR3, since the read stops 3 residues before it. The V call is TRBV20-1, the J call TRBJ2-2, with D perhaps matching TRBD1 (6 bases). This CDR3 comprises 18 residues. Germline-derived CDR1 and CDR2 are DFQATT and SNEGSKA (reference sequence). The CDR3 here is CSASALENQAGANEKLFF. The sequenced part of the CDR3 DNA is TGCAGTGCTAGTGCCCTAGAAAATCAGGCAGGGGCTAATGAAAAG.

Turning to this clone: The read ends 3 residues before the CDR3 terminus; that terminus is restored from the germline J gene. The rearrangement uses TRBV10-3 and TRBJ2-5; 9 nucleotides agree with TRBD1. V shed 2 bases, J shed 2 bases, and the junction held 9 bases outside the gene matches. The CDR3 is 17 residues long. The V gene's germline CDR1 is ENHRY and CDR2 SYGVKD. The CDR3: CAISEPTGGDAQETQYF. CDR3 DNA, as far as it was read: TGTGCCATCAGTGAGCCGACAGGGGGTGACGCACAAGAGACC.

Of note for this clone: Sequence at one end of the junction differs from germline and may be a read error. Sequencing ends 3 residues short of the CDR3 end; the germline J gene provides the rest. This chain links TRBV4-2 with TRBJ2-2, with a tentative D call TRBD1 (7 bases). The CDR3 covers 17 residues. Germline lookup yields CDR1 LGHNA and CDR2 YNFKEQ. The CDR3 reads CASSQDLTGEDTGELFF. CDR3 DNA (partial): TGCGCCAGCAGCCAAGATCTTACAGGGGAGGACACCGGGGAG.